This TCR beta chain was sequenced for a study of spatial heterogeneity in lung cancer. At the level of the study: A consistent excess of beta-chain over alpha-chain sequences was detected.

Study conclusions and caveats: Resection saw ubiquitous expanded tumor TCRs appear in blood more than follow-up did.

As for time point: sample taken at primary tumor resection. The authors sequenced whole RNA from tumor, nontumor lung or frozen PBMC without sorting. Germline trimming cut 6 bases from V and 6 bases from J; bases unmatched to any gene: 4. CDR3 size: 13 residues. This clonotype was picked up a small number of times. Its specificity is unknown. Every TCR cDNA molecule bore a unique molecular identifier. TCRdb re-called the 5' RACE reads through MiXCR, storing one row per CDR3 protein. The table shows around 25,000 distinct CDR3 sequences, with about 13% occurring only once. This material consisted of PBMCs, taken at surgery. The gene calls are TRBV12-3 or TRBV12-4 and TRBJ1-2, with 10 bases lining up with TRBD1. This sequence originates from a female donor with early-stage non-small cell lung cancer. The CDR3 DNA sequence: TGTGCCAGCAGCAGACAGGGGGCGAATGGCTACACCTTC. It specifies CASSRQGANGYTF.